These 26 T cell receptor beta chains were sequenced from one sample in a study of cytomegalovirus exposure and HLA in healthy donors. The study ran its PCR with 60 Vbeta and 13 Jbeta primers. The table came from immunoSEQ multiplex PCR; TCRdb's copy has only in-frame clones and leaves some out. This table holds about 67,000 clones, 78% found once. Input material: PBMCs. Source of these receptors: a man aged 40-50 years in good health and CMV-seronegative.

The chain is built from TRBV5-1 and TRBJ2-2, with 10 nucleotides matching TRBD1. The trim removed 4 bases at V and 2 bases at J, leaving 8 bases unmatched. CDR1 is SGHRS, CDR2 YFSETQ, per germline. The CDR3 covers 17 residues. The CDR3 is CASSNGQGGTNTGELFF. The CDR3 region has the DNA TGCGCCAGCAGCAATGGACAGGGGGGAACTAACACCGGGGAGCTGTTTTTT.

This clone has only one observation. The chain links TRBV7-2 to TRBJ2-1; D perhaps matches TRBD1 (5 bases). The CDR3 loop spans 16 amino acids. CDR1 and CDR2 from the germline V gene are SGHTA and FQGNSA. The V end was cut by 3 bases, the J end by 4 bases, with 16 bases between. This CDR3 reads CASSFRTLRRYNEQFF. CDR3 DNA: TGTGCCAGCAGCTTCCGGACACTTAGACGTTACAATGAGCAGTTCTTC.

Only one count was recorded for this clone. The chain employs TRBV18 and TRBJ1-5; 10 bases align to TRBD1. The CDR3 is 15 amino acids. The germline CDR1 and CDR2 sequences are KGHSH and LQKENI. J gave up 6 bases and V 0 bases, and 2 bases lay outside the gene matches. The CDR3 protein is CASSPPGTGVQPQHF. The CDR3 DNA is TGTGCCAGCTCACCACCCGGGACAGGGGTTCAGCCCCAGCATTTT.

This clone was observed a single time. The chain joins TRBV7-7 to TRBJ2-2; TRBD2 agrees at 12 bases. The germline gives CDR1 SSHAT, CDR2 FNYEAQ (reference sequence). The CDR3 is 18 residues long. J gave up 2 bases and V 5 bases, and 9 bases lay outside the gene matches. The CDR3 region is CASSLRVTSGGNTGELFF. DNA of the CDR3: TGTGCCAGCAGCCTTAGGGTGACTAGCGGGGGCAACACCGGGGAGCTGTTTTTT.

The J gene is TRBJ2-3, the V gene TRBV9, with 7 bases aligning to TRBD2. The CDR3 is 14 residues long. V was clipped by 0 bases and J by 8 bases; unmatched bases: 6. Germline loops: CDR1 SGDLS, CDR2 YYNGEE. CDR3 loop: CASSVGGREGTQYF. In DNA form, the CDR3 reads TGTGCCAGCAGCGTAGGAGGGAGGGAGGGTACGCAGTATTTT.

CDR3 nucleotides: TGTGCCAGCAGCCCTGGACAATTTACGCCCCTGACTGAAGCTTTCTTT. This gives the protein CASSPGQFTPLTEAFF. The genes are TRBV7-3 and TRBJ1-1; D possibly corresponds to TRBD1 (5 bases). Between the trimmed V and J ends, which lost 5 bases and 5 bases, there was a span of 21 bases. CDR3 size: 16 residues. Germline loops: CDR1 SGHTA, CDR2 FQGTGA.

This chain connects TRBV18 to TRBJ1-6; D not certain. Deletions cut 3 bases from V and 8 bases from J, with 14 bases between. There are 15 residues in the CDR3. Looked up from germline, CDR1 is KGHSH and CDR2 is LQKENI. In DNA, the CDR3 is TGTGCCAGCTCACCTTTCGGGGATATTGATTCACCCCTCCACTTT. Translation: CASSPFGDIDSPLHF.

The chain uses TRBV2 and TRBJ2-4, with TRBD1 as a possible D gene (6 bases). Per the germline V gene, CDR1 is SNHLY and CDR2 is FYNNEI. This CDR3 comprises 16 residues. V was clipped by 6 bases and J by 0 bases, with 15 bases between them. The CDR3 nucleotides read TGTGCCAGCAGCGAAAGGACAGTAGAAGCCAAAAACATTCAGTACTTC. Residues: CASSERTVEAKNIQYF.

V is TRBV28 and J is TRBJ2-5, with TRBD2 matching over 9 bases. CDR1 is MDHEN, CDR2 SYDVKM, per germline. The CDR3 length is 15 residues. Germline trimming cut 7 bases from V and 4 bases from J; bases unmatched to any gene: 10. Written as DNA, the CDR3 is TGTGCCAGCACCGCGGGAGGGTGGGTGCGAGAGACCCAGTACTTC. Its translation: CASTAGGWVRETQYF.

This clone was observed a handful of times. V and J are TRBV5-1 and TRBJ1-1; maybe TRBD1 (6 bases). This CDR3 is built from 15 residues. Trimming shortened V by 1 base and J by 1 base, and 11 bases separated the two germline ends. CDR1 is SGHRS, CDR2 YFSETQ, per germline. In nucleotides, the CDR3 is TGCGCCAGCAGCTTGCCGCCAGGGGAGAACACTGAAGCTTTCTTT. This codes for CASSLPPGENTEAFF.

J is TRBJ1-1 and V is TRBV7-2; the D gene is possibly TRBD1 (6 bases). The ends were cut back, 2 bases at V and 11 bases at J, with 15 bases in the middle. Germline V CDR1 and CDR2: SGHTA, FQGNSA. The CDR3 is made up of 13 amino acids. The CDR3 DNA reads TGTGCCAGCAGCTTACCAGACAGGCTCGGGGCTTTCTTT. Protein: CASSLPDRLGAFF.

This clone was seen only a few times. CDR3 DNA: TGTGCCAGCAGATGGGGGGGACGCTACACCGGGGAGCTGTTTTTT. This codes for CASRWGGRYTGELFF. The chain carries TRBV6-5 and TRBJ2-2; 7 nucleotides line up with TRBD2. Germline CDR1 MNHEY, CDR2 SVGAGI. V was clipped by 6 bases and J by 3 bases; unmatched bases: 7. The CDR3 loop spans 15 amino acids.

The chain uses TRBV28 and TRBJ1-2, with D hard to call. V was clipped by 6 bases and J by 5 bases, with 7 bases between them. CDR3 length equals 11 residues. The germline gives CDR1 MDHEN, CDR2 SYDVKM. CDR3 coding DNA: TGTGCCAGCAGGGACTCGTATGGCTACACCTTC. It encodes CASRDSYGYTF.

This clone was observed a handful of times. The genes are TRBV5-1 and TRBJ1-5; D gene ambiguous. This CDR3 is built from 16 residues. Germline V lookup: CDR1 SGHRS, CDR2 YFSETQ. Trimming removed 0 bases at V and 1 base at J, with 11 bases between. The CDR3 spells CASSLGDGGSNQPQHF. For the CDR3, the DNA is TGCGCCAGCAGCTTGGGCGACGGAGGCAGCAATCAGCCCCAGCATTTT.

Concerning this clone itself: This CDR3 is also generated by other DNA sequences in the sample. The chain combines TRBV28 with TRBJ2-2; possible D gene TRBD1, 7 bases. CDR1 MDHEN and CDR2 SYDVKM come from the germline V gene. Trimming left V 4 bases short and J 5 bases short, with 11 bases between. The CDR3 is made up of 14 amino acids. The CDR3 protein is CASSSQGRTGELFF. The CDR3 DNA is TGTGCCAGCAGTTCACAGGGGAGGACCGGGGAGCTGTTTTTT.

The V and J genes are TRBV5-6 and TRBJ2-5, with TRBD2 matching 9 bases. CDR3 size: 15 residues. J gave up 2 bases and V 3 bases, and 5 bases lay outside the gene matches. Germline loops: CDR1 SGHDT, CDR2 YYEEEE. In DNA, the CDR3 is TGTGCCAGCAGCTCTAGACTAGCGGCTCAAGAGACCCAGTACTTC. Its translation is CASSSRLAAQETQYF. Full variable domain (rest looked up from reference TRBV5-6 and TRBJ2-5): DAGVTQSPTHLIKTRGQQVTLRCSPKSGHDTVSWYQQALGQGPQFIFQYYEEEERQRGNFPDRFSGHQFPNYSSELNVNALLLGDSALYLCASSSRLAAQETQYFGPGTRLLVL.

In its sample, this clone was seen a few times. The chain recombines TRBV6-6 with TRBJ2-7; maybe TRBD1 (8 bases). V lost 6 bases and J 0 bases, leaving 15 bases between the germline ends. This CDR3 comprises 15 residues. CDR1 and CDR2 from the germline V gene are MNHNY and SVGAGI (reference sequence). CDR3 DNA: TGTGCCAGCAGCCCCACAGGGGGGGGCTCCTACGAGCAGTACTTC. Protein: CASSPTGGGSYEQYF.

The gene calls are TRBV11-3 and TRBJ1-4, with 7 nucleotides matching TRBD1. The V gene end was trimmed by 4 bases and the J gene end by 7 bases; junction bases not matched to a gene: 18. The CDR3 contains 18 residues. Germline assignment: CDR1 SGHNT and CDR2 YENEEA. CDR3 bases: TGTGCCAGCAGCTCTATAAACAGGGGTGGTCGTGCGTGTGAAAAACTGTTTTTT. This encodes CASSSINRGGRACEKLFF.

The chain couples TRBV2 to TRBJ2-1; 10 bases map to TRBD2. V lost 4 bases to trimming and J lost 10 bases; unmatched junction nucleotides: 7. The length of the CDR3 is 14 residues. Germline CDR1 reads SNHLY; CDR2 reads FYNNEI. CDR3 nucleotide sequence: TGTGCCAGCAGTGGCACTAGCGGGGTTGCGGAGCAGTTCTTC. Translation gives CASSGTSGVAEQFF. The complete variable domain, with remaining parts taken from reference TRBV2 and TRBJ2-1, reads EPEVTQTPSHQVTQMGQEVILRCVPISNHLYFYWYRQILGQKVEFLVSFYNNEISEKSEIFDDQFSVERPDGSNFTLKIRSTKLEDSAMYFCASSGTSGVAEQFFGPGTRLTVL.

CDR3 DNA sequence: TGTGCCAGCAGTTCCTCACAGGGGGCGCGAAACACCGGGGAGCTGTTTTTT. Encoded protein: CASSSSQGARNTGELFF. The chain joins TRBV27 to TRBJ2-2, with 9 bases matching TRBD1. The V gene end was trimmed by 4 bases and the J gene end by 2 bases; junction bases not matched to a gene: 8. Germline V lookup: CDR1 MNHEY, CDR2 SMNVEV (reference sequence). There are 17 residues in the CDR3.

J is TRBJ2-2 and V is TRBV28; D is unclear. Germline V gives CDR1 MDHEN, CDR2 SYDVKM. Trimming removed 5 bases from V and 1 base from J, with 2 bases in between. The CDR3 length is 12 residues. CDR3 in DNA: TGTGCCAGCAGTCAGAACACCGGGGAGCTGTTTTTT. Amino acids: CASSQNTGELFF.

The gene calls are TRBV5-5 and TRBJ2-3, with 12 bases matching TRBD2. Trimming cost V 2 bases and J 2 bases; bases outside gene matches: 9. This CDR3 comprises 18 residues. CDR1 is SGHKS and CDR2 is YYEKEE in the germline V gene (reference sequence). CDR3 nucleotide sequence: TGTGCCAGCAGCTTTAAACTCGGACTAGCGGGGAACACAGATACGCAGTATTTT. Its translation is CASSFKLGLAGNTDTQYF.

The chain employs TRBV5-5 and TRBJ2-4, with a weak D call TRBD1 (6 bases). CDR3 length equals 15 residues. Trimming removed 3 bases at V and 8 bases at J, with 18 bases between. CDR1 is SGHKS, CDR2 YYEKEE, per germline (reference sequence). Here the CDR3 DNA reads TGTGCCAGCAGCTCGTACCCGGGACAAGGATACATTCAGTACTTC. Translation gives CASSSYPGQGYIQYF.

This chain connects TRBV5-1 to TRBJ2-2; 11 bases fit TRBD2. This CDR3 is built from 20 residues. Germline V lookup: CDR1 SGHRS, CDR2 YFSETQ. The ends lost 3 bases at V and 7 bases at J; junction bases unmatched: 20. The CDR3 sequence is CASSWGRSGGAESARGELFF. DNA of the CDR3: TGCGCCAGCAGCTGGGGTCGTAGCGGGGGGGCAGAATCTGCACGCGGGGAGCTGTTTTTT.

CDR3 in amino acids: CASSPGGLAGNNEQFF. The CDR3 bases are TGTGCCAGCAGCCCCGGGGGCCTAGCGGGGAATAATGAGCAGTTCTTC. V and J are TRBV5-4 and TRBJ2-1, with TRBD2 identical over 9 bases. The V and J ends lost 4 bases and 7 bases, in that order; junction bases with no gene match: 12. Germline V CDR1 and CDR2: SGHNT, YYREEE (reference sequence). The CDR3 covers 16 residues. Drawing the rest from reference TRBV5-4 and TRBJ2-1, the complete variable domain is ETGVTQSPTHLIKTRGQQVTLRCSSQSGHNTVSWYQQALGQGPQFIFQYYREEENGRGNFPPRFSGLQFPNYSSELNVNALELDDSALYLCASSPGGLAGNNEQFFGPGTRLTVL.

The rearrangement uses TRBV5-1 and TRBJ2-7, with TRBD2 matching over 7 bases. This CDR3 spans 14 amino acids. Trimming removed 2 bases from V and 3 bases from J; junction bases left unmatched: 5. The germline CDR1 and CDR2 sequences are SGHRS and YFSETQ. CDR3 sequence reads: CASSFGLAGYEQYF. The DNA for the CDR3 is TGCGCCAGCAGCTTTGGGTTAGCGGGCTACGAGCAGTACTTC.